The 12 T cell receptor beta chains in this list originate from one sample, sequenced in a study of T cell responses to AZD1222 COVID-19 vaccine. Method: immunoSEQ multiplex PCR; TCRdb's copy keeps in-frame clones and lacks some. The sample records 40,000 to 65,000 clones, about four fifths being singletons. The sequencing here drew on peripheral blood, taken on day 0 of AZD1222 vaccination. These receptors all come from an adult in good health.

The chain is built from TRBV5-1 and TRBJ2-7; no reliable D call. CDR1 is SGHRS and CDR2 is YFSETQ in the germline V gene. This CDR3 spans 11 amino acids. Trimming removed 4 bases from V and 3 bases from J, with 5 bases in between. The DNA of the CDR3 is TGCGCCAGCAGCCAGAACTACGAGCAGTACTTC. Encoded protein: CASSQNYEQYF.

The CDR3 DNA sequence: TGTGCCAGCAGCTTAGACCGGCGGCTCTACGAGCAGTACTTC. Protein: CASSLDRRLYEQYF. This chain uses TRBV11-1 with TRBJ2-7; D unresolved. The V end lost 1 base, the J end lost 3 bases, and 10 bases lay between the germline ends. The CDR3 runs to 14 residues. Germline values: CDR1 SGHAT, CDR2 FQDESV (reference sequence).

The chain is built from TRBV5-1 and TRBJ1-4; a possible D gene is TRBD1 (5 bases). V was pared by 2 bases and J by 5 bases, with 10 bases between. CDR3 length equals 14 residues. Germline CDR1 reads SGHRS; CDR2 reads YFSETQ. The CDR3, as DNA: TGCGCCAGCAGCTTACGGCAGGGAAATGAAAAACTGTTTTTT. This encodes CASSLRQGNEKLFF.

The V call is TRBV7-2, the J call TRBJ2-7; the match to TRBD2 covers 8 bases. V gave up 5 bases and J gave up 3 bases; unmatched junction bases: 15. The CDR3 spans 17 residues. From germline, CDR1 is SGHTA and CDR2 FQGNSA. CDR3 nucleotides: TGTGCCAGCAGCCCGCCAAGGGCCCGGACTAGCAGCTACGAGCAGTACTTC. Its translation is CASSPPRARTSSYEQYF.

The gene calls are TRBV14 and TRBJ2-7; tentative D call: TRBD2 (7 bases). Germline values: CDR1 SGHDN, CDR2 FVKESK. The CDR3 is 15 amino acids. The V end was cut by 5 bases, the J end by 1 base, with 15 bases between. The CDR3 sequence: CASSGGAAGSYEQYF. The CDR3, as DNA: TGTGCCAGCAGCGGGGGGGCAGCGGGGTCCTACGAGCAGTACTTC.

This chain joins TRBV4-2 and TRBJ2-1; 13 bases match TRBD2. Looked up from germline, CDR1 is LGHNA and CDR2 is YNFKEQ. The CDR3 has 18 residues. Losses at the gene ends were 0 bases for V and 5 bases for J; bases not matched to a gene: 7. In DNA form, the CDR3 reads TGTGCCAGCAGCCAAGAACTAGCGGGAGGGGGGACCGACAATGAGCAGTTCTTC. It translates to CASSQELAGGGTDNEQFF.

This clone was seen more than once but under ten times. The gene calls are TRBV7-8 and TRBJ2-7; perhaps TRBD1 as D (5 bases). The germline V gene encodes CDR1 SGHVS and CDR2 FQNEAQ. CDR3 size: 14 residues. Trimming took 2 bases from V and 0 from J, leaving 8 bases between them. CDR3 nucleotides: TGTGCCAGCAGCTTAACAACAGGCTCCTACGAGCAGTACTTC. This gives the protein CASSLTTGSYEQYF.

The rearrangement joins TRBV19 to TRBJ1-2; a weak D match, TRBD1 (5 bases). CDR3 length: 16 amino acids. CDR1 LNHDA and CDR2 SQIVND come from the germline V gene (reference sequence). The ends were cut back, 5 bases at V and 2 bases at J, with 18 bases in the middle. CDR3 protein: CASSVSAGTNNYGYTF. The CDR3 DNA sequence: TGTGCCAGTAGTGTTTCTGCGGGGACTAACAACTATGGCTACACCTTC.

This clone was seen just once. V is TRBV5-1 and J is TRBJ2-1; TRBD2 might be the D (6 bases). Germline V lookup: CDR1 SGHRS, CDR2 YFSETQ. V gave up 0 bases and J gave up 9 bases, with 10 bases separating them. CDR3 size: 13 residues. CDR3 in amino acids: CASSLGLVVEQFF. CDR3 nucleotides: TGCGCCAGCAGCTTGGGACTAGTGGTTGAGCAGTTCTTC.

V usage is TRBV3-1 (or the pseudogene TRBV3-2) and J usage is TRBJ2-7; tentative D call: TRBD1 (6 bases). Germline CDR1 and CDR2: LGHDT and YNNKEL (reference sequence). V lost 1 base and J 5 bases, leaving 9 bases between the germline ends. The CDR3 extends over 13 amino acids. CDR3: CASSQAPGDEQYF. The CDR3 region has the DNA TGTGCCAGCAGCCAAGCCCCAGGGGACGAGCAGTACTTC.

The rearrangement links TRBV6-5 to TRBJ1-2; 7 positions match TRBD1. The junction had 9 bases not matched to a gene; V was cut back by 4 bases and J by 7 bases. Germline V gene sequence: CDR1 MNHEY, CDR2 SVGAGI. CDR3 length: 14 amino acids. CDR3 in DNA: TGTGCCAGCAGTTTCGGACAGGACTATGGTGGCTACACCTTC. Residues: CASSFGQDYGGYTF.

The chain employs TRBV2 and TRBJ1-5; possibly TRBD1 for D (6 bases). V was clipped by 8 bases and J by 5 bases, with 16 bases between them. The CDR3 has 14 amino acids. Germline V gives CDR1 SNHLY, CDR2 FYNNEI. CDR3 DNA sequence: TGTGCCAGCTCCACCACCACAGGGTATCAGCCCCAGCATTTT. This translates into CASSTTTGYQPQHF.